This TCR beta chain was recovered during a study of CD4 T cells in relation to SARS-CoV-2 and coronaviruses. CD4+ T cells from unexposed donors were obtained before the COVID-19 pandemic (2011-2018). Isolation of CD4+ T cells took place after about 10 days in culture. Produced via immunoSEQ multiplex PCR; TCRdb's table is partial and in-frame only. This table has about 22,000 clones, more than 60% appearing once. About this clone: Its antigen is still unknown.

The CDR3 spans 14 residues. Germline V gene data show CDR1 as MNHEY and CDR2 as SVGAGI. The ends were cut back, 5 bases at V and 4 bases at J, with 14 bases in the middle. Material for sequencing was CD4+ T cells from PBMCs, cultured in vitro. The receptor was derived from a human donor in good health. V and J are TRBV6-5 and TRBJ1-2; unclear D gene. The CDR3 DNA follows: TGTGCCAGCAGTAGAGACTCGCGGGGCTATGGCTACACCTTC. This encodes CASSRDSRGYGYTF.